The 28 T cell receptor beta chains in this list originate from one sample, sequenced in a study of T-cell reconstitution after alpha-beta-depleted transplantation in children. Unique molecular identifiers were used to barcode this TCRbeta library. TCRdb fed the PCR reads into MiXCR, producing one record per CDR3 protein. In the table there are about 580,000 distinct CDR3 sequences, 23% of which are singletons. Material: PBMCs, mostly from graft donor cells, obtained 360 days after TCRalphabeta/CD19-depleted stem cell transplant. Receptor source: a boy younger than two who had a stem cell transplant for acute myeloid leukemia, so the T cells may come from the graft donor.

This clonotype came up many times. This chain joins TRBV6-5 and TRBJ1-2; tentatively, D is TRBD1 (6 bases). CDR1 is MNHEY and CDR2 is SVGAGI in the germline V gene. Trimming cost V 2 bases and J 9 bases, with 16 bases left between them. The CDR3 is 14 amino acids. This CDR3 reads CASSYTGQMLRYTF. DNA of the CDR3: TGTGCCAGCAGTTACACCGGACAGATGTTACGCTACACCTTC.

This clonotype was seen ten or more times. The J gene is TRBJ2-1, the V gene TRBV4-3; 12 positions agree with TRBD2. Germline V gene sequence: CDR1 LGHNA, CDR2 YSLEER. J gave up 7 bases and V 5 bases, and 6 bases lay outside the gene matches. The CDR3 is 15 residues long. CDR3 sequence (DNA): TGCGCCAGCAGCAAACTAGCGGGGGGCTTTAATGAGCAGTTCTTC. Amino acid sequence: CASSKLAGGFNEQFF.

The chain links TRBV30 to TRBJ1-1; a possible D gene is TRBD1 (5 bases). Germline CDR1 is GTSNPN and CDR2 is SVGIG (reference sequence). CDR3 size: 13 residues. V dropped 5 bases and J dropped 2 bases, with 12 bases sitting between them. CDR3 loop: CAWCGAPNTEAFF. CDR3 DNA: TGTGCCTGGTGTGGGGCCCCCAACACTGAAGCTTTCTTT.

This clonotype occurred many times. The chain combines TRBV12-3 or TRBV12-4 with TRBJ2-2; perhaps TRBD2 as D (6 bases). There are 14 residues in the CDR3. The V gene lost 6 bases and the J gene lost 2 bases, with 10 bases spanning the gap. CDR3 bases: TGTGCCAGCAGGCGGGACGGCAACACCGGGGAGCTGTTTTTT. This translates into CASRRDGNTGELFF.

This clonotype was seen a few times. This rearrangement joins TRBV20-1 to TRBJ2-5; 12 positions agree with TRBD2. Trimming removed 6 bases from V and 5 bases from J; junction bases left unmatched: 7. The CDR3 has 14 residues. The germline gives CDR1 DFQATT, CDR2 SNEGSKA (reference sequence). The CDR3 is CSADLAGGMETQYF. CDR3 in DNA: TGCAGTGCCGATCTAGCGGGGGGGATGGAGACCCAGTACTTC.

This clonotype was counted at least ten times. V gene TRBV9 combines with J gene TRBJ2-1, with D unresolved. Germline V gene data show CDR1 as SGDLS and CDR2 as YYNGEE. This CDR3 region has 14 residues. V lost 5 bases, J lost 6 bases, and 15 bases lay in between. The CDR3 nucleotides are TGTGCCAGCAGGGTCGCCTTAAGGCGCAATGAGCAGTTCTTC. This translates into CASRVALRRNEQFF.

The chain combines TRBV6-1 with TRBJ2-3, with 7 bases that match TRBD2. CDR1 and CDR2 from the germline V gene are MNHNS and SASEGT. The V gene end was trimmed by 4 bases and the J gene end by 6 bases; junction bases not matched to a gene: 22. The CDR3 is 19 residues long. CDR3 in amino acids: CASSADGPATSRLGDTQYF. CDR3 coding DNA: TGTGCCAGCAGTGCCGACGGACCCGCGACTAGCCGCCTGGGGGATACGCAGTATTTT.

This clonotype was found many times. The chain is built from TRBV15 and TRBJ1-5; no reliable D call. This CDR3 has 12 residues. Germline CDR1 LNHNV, CDR2 YYDKDF (reference sequence). Trimming left V 0 bases short and J 7 bases short, with 4 bases between. In DNA, the CDR3 is TGTGCCACCAGCAGAGATCGGCAGCCCCAGCATTTT. Residues: CATSRDRQPQHF.

This clonotype was recorded at least ten times. The V call is TRBV5-1, the J call TRBJ2-2, with TRBD1 matching over 7 bases. With V trimmed by 4 bases and J by 7 bases, 7 bases remained unmatched. This CDR3 has 14 residues. In germline, CDR1 is SGHRS, CDR2 YFSETQ. CDR3 region: CASSPTGLGGELFF. The CDR3 DNA reads as TGCGCCAGCAGCCCGACAGGGCTCGGCGGGGAGCTGTTTTTT.

This clonotype was counted many times. The gene calls are TRBV12-3 or TRBV12-4 and TRBJ2-7; 8 positions match TRBD1. The CDR3 loop spans 16 amino acids. V lost 3 bases, J lost 2 bases, and 9 bases stayed unmatched. CDR3 coding DNA: TGTGCCAGCAGTTTTGCCCCCGGGACAGGAGCCTACGAGCAGTACTTC. Amino acid sequence: CASSFAPGTGAYEQYF.

The chain employs TRBV3-1 and TRBJ1-3; D not certain. Germline V lookup: CDR1 LGHDT, CDR2 YNNKEL (reference sequence). The V and J ends lost 2 bases and 2 bases respectively, with 7 bases between them. The CDR3 extends over 14 amino acids. The CDR3 DNA is TGTGCCAGCAGCCAAACCCGGGCTGGAAACACCATATATTTT. Translating it yields CASSQTRAGNTIYF.

This clonotype was seen at least ten times. V usage is TRBV18 and J usage is TRBJ1-5; tentative D call: TRBD1 (5 bases). The CDR3 loop spans 14 amino acids. Per germline, CDR1 KGHSH and CDR2 LQKENI. Trimming left V 3 bases short and J 4 bases short, with 10 bases between. CDR3 sequence reads: CASSPLGQNQPQHF. The CDR3 coding sequence is TGTGCCAGCTCACCTTTGGGGCAGAATCAGCCCCAGCATTTT.

This chain links TRBV20-1 with TRBJ2-3, with D perhaps TRBD1 or TRBD2 (7 bases each). Germline V gene lookup returns CDR1 DFQATT and CDR2 SNEGSKA (reference sequence). Between the trimmed V and J ends, which lost 0 bases and 1 base, there was a span of 14 bases. This CDR3 has 16 residues. As DNA, the CDR3 is TGCAGTGCTAGAGATCCCGGGGGGACAGGCACAGATACGCAGTATTTT. It yields the protein CSARDPGGTGTDTQYF.

The chain carries TRBV18 and TRBJ2-7; D call uncertain. CDR3 length equals 12 residues. The germline V gene has CDR1 KGHSH and CDR2 LQKENI. V was clipped by 1 base and J by 5 bases, with 6 bases between them. The CDR3 DNA follows: TGTGCCAGCTCACCACTTCCAGACGAGCAGTACTTC. Translated, it gives CASSPLPDEQYF.

This sequence joins TRBV20-1 and TRBJ2-5, with TRBD1 matching 8 bases. The junction had 13 bases not matched to a gene; V was cut back by 5 bases and J by 5 bases. This CDR3 is 15 amino acids long. Germline CDR1 reads DFQATT; CDR2 reads SNEGSKA (reference sequence). As DNA, the CDR3 is TGCAGTGCTCCAGATCTTTCAGGGGGCCGGGAGACCCAGTACTTC. Protein: CSAPDLSGGRETQYF.

DNA of the CDR3: TGCAGTGCTAGAGCCCCAGCGGGGTTTTCCTACGAGCAGTACTTC. This sequence encodes CSARAPAGFSYEQYF. V and J are TRBV20-1 and TRBJ2-7; 7 bases match TRBD2. Per the germline V gene, CDR1 is DFQATT and CDR2 is SNEGSKA (reference sequence). The CDR3 runs 15 residues. The V segment lost 1 base and the J segment 1 base; nucleotides outside the gene matches: 7.

The CDR3 loop is CASSKEGARDHEQYV. CDR3 bases: TGTGCCAGCAGCAAAGAAGGGGCCAGGGACCACGAGCAGTACGTC. V and J are TRBV21-1 and TRBJ2-7; the D segment call TRBD1 is taken from the table without a DNA check. TRBV21-1 is classified as a pseudogene. The CDR3 covers 15 residues.

This clonotype was seen a few times. The chain's CDR3 is CASSNPAPGANTGELFF. CDR3 coding DNA: TGTGCCAGCAGTAACCCGGCCCCAGGCGCGAACACCGGGGAGCTGTTTTTT. V and J are TRBV12-3 or TRBV12-4 and TRBJ2-2; D ambiguous. This CDR3 spans 17 amino acids. V shed 5 bases and J shed 0 bases, with 16 bases lying between them.

The chain employs TRBV12-3 or TRBV12-4 and TRBJ2-7; D may be TRBD1 or TRBD2 (5 bases each). V lost 7 bases, J lost 2 bases, and 21 bases lay in between. The CDR3 loop spans 16 amino acids. The CDR3 loop is CASTFGARGRAYEQYF. CDR3 in DNA: TGTGCCAGCACCTTTGGGGCCCGGGGCAGGGCCTACGAGCAGTACTTC.

Only a few counts were recorded for this clonotype. The gene calls are TRBV20-1 and TRBJ1-4, with D unclear. Germline loops: CDR1 DFQATT, CDR2 SNEGSKA (reference sequence). Trimming pared 1 base from V and 3 bases from J, leaving 3 bases between. The CDR3 is 12 amino acids. CDR3 region: CSARGANEKLFF. The CDR3 nucleotides are TGCAGTGCTAGAGGGGCTAATGAAAAACTGTTTTTT.

This chain joins TRBV20-1 and TRBJ2-5; tentative D call: TRBD1 (5 bases). CDR1 is DFQATT and CDR2 is SNEGSKA in the germline V gene (reference sequence). The germline V and J ends were trimmed by 3 bases and 1 base, with 9 bases remaining between them. CDR3 length equals 13 residues. CDR3 residues: CSASSTAQETQYF. CDR3 in DNA: TGCAGTGCTAGTTCGACAGCCCAAGAGACCCAGTACTTC.

This sequence joins TRBV7-2 and TRBJ1-5; D is unclear. V shed 6 bases and J shed 4 bases, with 10 bases lying between them. This CDR3 has 13 amino acids. In germline, CDR1 is SGHTA, CDR2 FQGNSA. Here the CDR3 reads CASSPRRNQPQHF. Written as DNA, the CDR3 is TGTGCCAGCAGTCCAAGGCGAAATCAGCCCCAGCATTTT.

This clonotype was detected many times. This sequence joins TRBV29-1 and TRBJ1-5; 7 bases fit TRBD1. The germline V gene encodes CDR1 SQVTM and CDR2 ANQGSEA. V lost 2 bases, J lost 0 bases, and 13 bases stayed unmatched. This CDR3 is built from 18 residues. The DNA of the CDR3 is TGCAGCGTTGAATGTAGGGGACAGAGAAAAAATAGCAATCAGCCCCAGCATTTT. Protein sequence: CSVECRGQRKNSNQPQHF.

This clonotype came up a few times. V gene TRBV20-1 combines with J gene TRBJ2-2, with D possibly matching TRBD1 (6 bases). Trimming stripped 3 bases from V and 2 bases from J, with 10 bases between. The CDR3 runs 14 residues. The germline V gene has CDR1 DFQATT and CDR2 SNEGSKA (reference sequence). The CDR3 DNA is TGCAGTGCTAGGTTCAGGGGAAACACCGGGGAGCTGTTTTTT. Translating gives CSARFRGNTGELFF.

This rearrangement joins TRBV5-4 to TRBJ2-1; D may be TRBD1 (6 bases). This CDR3 comprises 17 residues. The germline V and J ends were trimmed by 0 bases and 1 base, with 14 bases remaining between them. CDR1 and CDR2 (germline): SGHNT, YYREEE (reference sequence). CDR3 sequence reads: CASSLEWTAPSYNEQFF. CDR3 nucleotides: TGTGCCAGCAGCTTGGAATGGACAGCTCCTTCCTACAATGAGCAGTTCTTC.

This clonotype was seen a handful of times. The rearrangement uses TRBV5-6 and TRBJ2-7, with D possibly TRBD1 on 6 matching bases. The germline V gene encodes CDR1 SGHDT and CDR2 YYEEEE. The CDR3 is made up of 15 amino acids. The V end lost 5 bases, the J end lost 5 bases, and 20 bases lay between the germline ends. In DNA, the CDR3 is TGTGCCAGCAGTTTTCTCGACAGGCCAAATGACGAGCAGTACTTC. This sequence encodes CASSFLDRPNDEQYF.

At least ten counts were recorded for this clonotype. The V call is TRBV7-2, the J call TRBJ2-5, with D unresolved. This CDR3 is 14 amino acids long. Trimming pared 0 bases from V and 6 bases from J, leaving 11 bases between. Germline-derived CDR1 and CDR2 are SGHTA and FQGNSA. The CDR3 DNA sequence: TGTGCCAGCAGCTTAGCGTCAGGAGTAAAGACCCAGTACTTC. It codes for CASSLASGVKTQYF. Together with reference TRBV7-2 and TRBJ2-5, the CDR3 gives the full variable domain: GAGVSQSPSNKVTEKGKDVELRCDPISGHTALYWYRQSLGQGLEFLIYFQGNSAPDKSGLPSDRFSAERTGGSVSTLTIQRTQQEDSAVYLCASSLASGVKTQYFGPGTRLLVL.

This chain joins TRBV6-1 and TRBJ1-2; 7 bases fit TRBD1. This CDR3 contains 14 residues. CDR1 and CDR2 from the germline V gene are MNHNS and SASEGT. The V and J ends lost 8 bases and 3 bases, in that order; junction bases with no gene match: 9. CDR3 bases: TGTGCCAGCCCGGGACAGTTCCCCGACTATGGCTACACCTTC. Its translation is CASPGQFPDYGYTF.